Presented here are 23 T cell receptor beta chains from one specimen sequenced in a study of T-cell memory formation after mild COVID-19. TCRdb passed the 5' RACE reads through MiXCR, listing each CDR3 protein once. The table includes fewer than 110,000 distinct CDR3 sequences, 13% to 15% detected once. The sample taken for sequencing was PBMCs or a T cell subset sorted from them (not recorded which). The receptors stem from a man aged 18-30 years who had mild COVID-19 (a few samples of this study predate the infection). Cell type and time point are not known.

This clonotype has ten or more counts. The chain is built from TRBV6-5 and TRBJ2-1, with 9 bases fitting TRBD1. The CDR3 has 14 amino acids. CDR1 is MNHEY, CDR2 SVGAGI, per germline. The V and J ends lost 6 bases and 5 bases, in that order; junction bases with no gene match: 5. CDR3 sequence reads: CASRGDRVNNEQFF. DNA for the CDR3: TGTGCCAGCAGGGGGGACAGGGTGAACAATGAGCAGTTCTTC.

The V gene is TRBV6-2 or TRBV6-3, the J gene TRBJ2-3; 7 bases line up with TRBD2. Germline CDR1 and CDR2: MNHEY and SVGEGT. With V trimmed by 2 bases and J by 11 bases, 7 bases remained unmatched. The length of the CDR3 is 13 residues. DNA for the CDR3: TGTGCCAGCAGTTACGGACTAGTTCTAAGGCAGTATTTT. Translation gives CASSYGLVLRQYF.

There are a few counts of this clonotype. V is TRBV27 and J is TRBJ1-2; D is undetermined. The V and J ends lost 6 bases and 8 bases respectively, with 16 bases between them. Germline CDR1 and CDR2: MNHEY and SMNVEV (reference sequence). The CDR3 has 13 residues. DNA for the CDR3: TGTGCCAGCAGGTTCCCGGGAGGACGGGGCTACACCTTC. Translating gives CASRFPGGRGYTF.

This chain joins TRBV5-1 and TRBJ1-2, with TRBD1 as a possible D gene (5 bases). Germline V gives CDR1 SGHRS, CDR2 YFSETQ. V shed 3 bases and J shed 2 bases, with 11 bases lying between them. This CDR3 has 14 residues. The CDR3 bases are TGCGCCAGCAGCTGGTTGGACACAAACTATGGCTACACCTTC. Translating it yields CASSWLDTNYGYTF. The variable domain in full, completed from reference TRBV5-1 and TRBJ1-2, reads KAGVTQTPRYLIKTRGQQVTLSCSPISGHRSVSWYQQTPGQGLQFLFEYFSETQRNKGNFPGRFSGRQFSNSRSEMNVSTLELGDSALYLCASSWLDTNYGYTFGSGTRLTVV.

The chain is built from TRBV11-2 and TRBJ1-4; no firm D call. The CDR3 spans 14 residues. CDR1 is SGHAT and CDR2 is FQNNGV in the germline V gene. V was clipped by 2 bases and J by 8 bases, with 12 bases between them. CDR3 loop: CASSLTAEPEKLFF. The CDR3 DNA is TGTGCCAGCAGCTTAACCGCGGAACCCGAAAAACTGTTTTTT.

The rearrangement links TRBV5-1 to TRBJ2-2; D remains ambiguous. Germline-derived CDR1 and CDR2 are SGHRS and YFSETQ. The CDR3 is 17 residues long. The ends were cut back, 2 bases at V and 0 bases at J, with 14 bases in the middle. The CDR3: CASSFLHSTANTGELFF. Here the CDR3 DNA reads TGCGCCAGCAGCTTCCTACATAGCACCGCGAACACCGGGGAGCTGTTTTTT.

This clonotype was seen only a few times. The chain links TRBV7-3 to TRBJ1-1; the D is unclear. The CDR3 sequence is 17 residues long. The V end lost 5 bases, the J end lost 5 bases, and 24 bases lay between the germline ends. Germline V gives CDR1 SGHTA, CDR2 FQGTGA. The CDR3 DNA sequence: TGTGCCAGCAGCCCAAATATGCTCGACGGCGAACAGACTGAAGCTTTCTTT. This encodes CASSPNMLDGEQTEAFF.

This clonotype has just a few counts. This chain joins TRBV27 and TRBJ1-2, with TRBD1 as a possible D gene (5 bases). Trimming shortened V by 6 bases and J by 8 bases, and 13 bases separated the two germline ends. Germline V CDR1 and CDR2: MNHEY, SMNVEV (reference sequence). CDR3 size: 12 residues. CDR3 residues: CASRGPFQGYTF. The CDR3 region has the DNA TGTGCCAGCAGGGGACCCTTCCAGGGCTACACCTTC.

V gene TRBV10-3 combines with J gene TRBJ2-6; weak D call: TRBD1 (5 bases). The CDR3 has 15 amino acids. The V end lost 10 bases, the J end lost 0 bases, and 13 bases lay between the germline ends. Germline V gene sequence: CDR1 ENHRY, CDR2 SYGVKD. Here the CDR3 DNA reads TGTGCCACCGCACCCCAGGGCTCTGGGGCCAACGTCCTGACTTTC. This gives the protein CATAPQGSGANVLTF.

The chain recombines TRBV4-1 with TRBJ2-7, with D possibly being TRBD1 or TRBD2 (6 bases each). CDR3 length: 14 residues. From germline, CDR1 is MGHRA and CDR2 YSYEKL. Trimming removed 0 bases from V and 5 bases from J, with 11 bases in between. This CDR3 reads CASSQEAGGNEQYF. The CDR3 region has the DNA TGCGCCAGCAGCCAAGAAGCCGGGGGCAACGAGCAGTACTTC.

The V gene is TRBV5-1, the J gene TRBJ2-2; the D gene is possibly TRBD2 (7 bases). The CDR3 contains 18 residues. Trimming cost V 4 bases and J 7 bases, with 26 bases left between them. Germline loops: CDR1 SGHRS, CDR2 YFSETQ. The CDR3 reads CASSPGPGGRLDGGELFF. The CDR3 bases are TGCGCCAGCAGCCCCGGCCCCGGGGGGCGGCTTGACGGCGGGGAGCTGTTTTTT.

This clonotype appeared many times. The chain joins TRBV12-3 or TRBV12-4 to TRBJ2-5; D remains unclear. V gave up 6 bases and J gave up 5 bases, with 13 bases separating them. The CDR3 has 13 amino acids. CDR3 in amino acids: CASSWDLGETQYF. The CDR3 DNA follows: TGTGCCAGCAGCTGGGATCTCGGGGAGACCCAGTACTTC.

This clonotype was seen repeatedly, ten times or more. The rearrangement uses TRBV6-1 and TRBJ2-1; 9 bases fit TRBD2. This CDR3 comprises 17 residues. V gave up 10 bases and J gave up 4 bases; unmatched junction bases: 17. Germline V lookup: CDR1 MNHNS, CDR2 SASEGT. DNA for the CDR3: TGTGCCAACTATCCCCCGACTCTTCTAGCGGGGTACAATGAGCAGTTCTTC. It encodes CANYPPTLLAGYNEQFF.

This chain links TRBV20-1 with TRBJ1-2, with unresolved D. The length of the CDR3 is 11 residues. V was shortened by 3 bases and J by 7 bases, with 9 bases between the two germline ends. Germline CDR1 is DFQATT and CDR2 is SNEGSKA (reference sequence). CDR3 sequence reads: CSARIQVGYTF. CDR3 DNA sequence: TGCAGTGCTAGGATCCAGGTTGGCTACACCTTC.

The chain uses TRBV30 and TRBJ2-2; D is unclear. This CDR3 contains 11 residues. The V and J ends lost 2 bases and 6 bases respectively, with 4 bases between them. Germline CDR1 GTSNPN, CDR2 SVGIG (reference sequence). The chain's CDR3 is CAWSNPGELFF. Here the CDR3 DNA reads TGTGCCTGGAGTAACCCCGGGGAGCTGTTTTTT.

The chain links TRBV7-7 to TRBJ2-1; D gene unclear. The CDR3 runs 14 residues. Germline values: CDR1 SSHAT, CDR2 FNYEAQ (reference sequence). V shed 2 bases and J shed 6 bases, with 11 bases lying between them. The chain's CDR3 is CASSLIETANEQFF. The CDR3 region has the DNA TGTGCCAGCAGCTTAATCGAGACTGCCAATGAGCAGTTCTTC. Full variable domain (rest looked up from reference TRBV7-7 and TRBJ2-1): GAGVSQSPRYKVTKRGQDVTLRCDPISSHATLYWYQQALGQGPEFLTYFNYEAQPDKSGLPSDRFSAERPEGSISTLTIQRTEQRDSAMYRCASSLIETANEQFFGPGTRLTVL.

This clonotype was observed at least ten times. The rearrangement links TRBV27 to TRBJ2-1; 11 bases agree with TRBD2. V lost 7 bases, J lost 0 bases, and 8 bases stayed unmatched. The CDR3 covers 17 residues. Germline V gene sequence: CDR1 MNHEY, CDR2 SMNVEV (reference sequence). The chain's CDR3 is CASTLAGGQSSYNEQFF. CDR3 DNA: TGTGCCAGCACTCTAGCGGGGGGCCAGAGCTCCTACAATGAGCAGTTCTTC.

CDR3 DNA: TGCAGTGCTAGACAGGGTTGGGGGACTGAAGCTTTCTTT. Translation gives CSARQGWGTEAFF. The chain is built from TRBV20-1 and TRBJ1-1; D is possibly TRBD1 (5 bases). Germline CDR1 and CDR2: DFQATT and SNEGSKA (reference sequence). The CDR3 covers 13 residues. The V and J ends lost 2 bases and 5 bases respectively, with 12 bases between them.

This clonotype appeared many times. V gene TRBV7-2 combines with J gene TRBJ2-7, with D maybe TRBD1 (6 bases). Germline V gene lookup returns CDR1 SGHTA and CDR2 FQGNSA. This CDR3 contains 20 residues. Trimming removed 3 bases at V and 2 bases at J, with 29 bases between. This chain's CDR3 is CASSLIDRIDRGSSTYEQYF. DNA for the CDR3: TGTGCCAGCAGCTTGATCGACAGGATAGATCGAGGTAGCTCGACCTACGAGCAGTACTTC.

This clonotype was recorded a few times. This chain links TRBV27 with TRBJ2-3, with D tentatively TRBD1 (6 bases). Germline lookup yields CDR1 MNHEY and CDR2 SMNVEV (reference sequence). The CDR3 runs to 15 residues. V was pared by 1 base and J by 3 bases, with 11 bases between. CDR3 DNA sequence: TGTGCCAGCAGTTTATGGTCAGGGGAGACAGATACGCAGTATTTT. Protein sequence: CASSLWSGETDTQYF.

This clonotype was seen only a few times. This chain uses TRBV15 with TRBJ2-7; 12 positions agree with TRBD2. This CDR3 is 17 amino acids long. Germline loops: CDR1 LNHNV, CDR2 YYDKDF (reference sequence). Trimming cost V 2 bases and J 6 bases; bases outside gene matches: 11. CDR3 sequence: CATSRRTSGESHVEQYF. CDR3 in DNA: TGTGCCACCAGCAGACGGACTAGCGGGGAGTCTCATGTCGAGCAGTACTTC.

The V and J genes are TRBV5-1 and TRBJ1-3; D remains unclear. This CDR3 region has 17 residues. Trimming took off 0 bases at V and 0 bases at J, with 13 bases between the two ends. Germline lookup yields CDR1 SGHRS and CDR2 YFSETQ. The CDR3 loop reads CASSLAGWETSGNTIYF. DNA for the CDR3: TGCGCCAGCAGCTTGGCCGGATGGGAGACCTCTGGAAACACCATATATTTT.

This clonotype was observed a handful of times. The gene calls are TRBV25-1 and TRBJ1-1; weak D call: TRBD1 (6 bases). Germline CDR1 is MGHDK and CDR2 is SYGVNS. Trimming pared 7 bases from V and 6 bases from J, leaving 24 bases between. This CDR3 spans 16 amino acids. In DNA form, the CDR3 reads TGTGCCAGCATACAGGGTCCCGGCCCAATGAAGTCTGAAGCTTTCTTT. Its translation: CASIQGPGPMKSEAFF.